The next 15 T cell receptor gamma chains were all read from a single sample in a study of Vδ1+ human thymocytes. Study-wide points: Thymic TRG and TRD repertoires appeared highly polyclonal.

The antigens for these receptors are not known. Sequences come from RNA converted to cDNA by reverse transcription. The CDR3 regions were amplified by multiplex PCR from V-gene primers to a constant-region primer. TCRdb called clones anew from the multiplex PCR reads with CATT. This sample carries 8,000 to 9,000 gamma-chain clones, roughly three fifths of them seen once, and the ten largest clones take less than 1.5%. The material sequenced was Vdelta1+ gamma-delta thymocytes from the thymus. Noted subset: FACS-sorted CD3+ TCRalphabeta- TCRVdelta1+ TCRVdelta2- thymocytes. The receptors here all came from a girl under three years old who had congenital heart surgery.

The chain uses TRGV8 and TRGJ1 or TRGJ2. No J gene was available from TCRdb, and it was assigned here by a germline match of the DNA. Trimming at V came to 3 bases and at J to 3 bases, leaving 5 bases not matched to a gene. The CDR3 is 13 residues long. Germline V gene data show CDR1 as VENAVY and CDR2 as YDSYNSRV. CDR3 in DNA: TGTGCCACCTGGGATTCATCTTATTATAAGAAACTCTTT. The encoded protein is CATWDSSYYKKLF.

The rearrangement joins TRGV3 to TRGJ1 or TRGJ2. The J gene, absent from TCRdb, was called here by matching the DNA to germline. This CDR3 region has 15 residues. Germline CDR1 VTNTFY, CDR2 YDVSTARD (reference sequence). V shed 0 bases and J 7 bases; nucleotides not matched to a gene: 12. CDR3 in DNA: TGTGCCACCTGGGACAGGCCATTTGAGGACTATAAGAAACTCTTT. Translation: CATWDRPFEDYKKLF.

The chain is built from TRGV9 and TRGJ1 or TRGJ2. The V gene's germline CDR1 is GITISATS and CDR2 ISYDGTV (reference sequence). This CDR3 region has 11 residues. V gave up 4 bases and J gave up 6 bases; unmatched junction bases: 3. The CDR3 protein is CALWECYKKLF. CDR3 coding DNA: TGTGCCTTGTGGGAATGTTATAAGAAACTCTTT.

V is TRGV9 and J is TRGJ1 or TRGJ2. Assignment of the J gene here rests on matching the DNA to germline, because TCRdb gives none. Unmatched junction bases numbered 7, after V lost 0 bases and J lost 8 bases. Germline V gene lookup returns CDR1 GITISATS and CDR2 ISYDGTV (reference sequence). The CDR3 length is 13 residues. The CDR3 loop reads CALWEVHWNKKLF. CDR3 DNA sequence: TGTGCCTTGTGGGAGGTGCATTGGAATAAGAAACTCTTT.

For the V gene the call is TRGV3; the J gene has no call. The CDR3 runs 13 residues. Germline CDR1 VTNTFY, CDR2 YDVSTARD (reference sequence). CDR3: CATWDRRLGARLF. Written as DNA, the CDR3 is TGTGCCACCTGGGACAGGCGTCTCGGTGCTCGACTCTTT.

For this clone: This could be a read error, since a much larger clone is one nucleotide away. The sample has other DNA sequences that encode this CDR3 too. The V and J genes are TRGV3 and TRGJ1 or TRGJ2. TCRdb supplies no J gene; here it was assigned by aligning the nucleotide sequence to germline. In germline, CDR1 is VTNTFY, CDR2 YDVSTARD (reference sequence). CDR3 length: 13 amino acids. V gave up 0 bases and J gave up 3 bases; unmatched junction bases: 2. DNA of the CDR3: TGTGCCACCTGGGACAGGAGTTATTATAAGAAACTCTTT. Its translation: CATWDRSYYKKLF.

As for this clone: This sample includes further DNA sequences coding for the same CDR3. The gene calls are TRGV2 and TRGJ1 or TRGJ2. J gave up 10 bases and V 0 bases, and 3 bases lay outside the gene matches. Per the germline V gene, CDR1 is EGSNGY and CDR2 is YDSYNSKV. The length of the CDR3 is 11 residues. The CDR3 loop is CATWDGHKKLF. For the CDR3, the DNA is TGTGCCACCTGGGACGGGCACAAGAAACTCTTT.

This chain connects TRGV3 to TRGJP2. TCRdb does not report a J gene; here it was assigned by matching the DNA to germline references. CDR3 length: 16 amino acids. Germline loops: CDR1 VTNTFY, CDR2 YDVSTARD (reference sequence). Trimming at V came to 3 bases and at J to 6 bases, leaving 13 bases not matched to a gene. The CDR3 bases are TGTGCCACCTGGGACGGCGGGAGGGGTGGTGATTGGATCAAGACGTTT. The encoded protein is CATWDGGRGGDWIKTF.

The rearrangement joins TRGV9 to TRGJ1 or TRGJ2. TCRdb carries no J gene annotation; the J gene was assigned here by matching the DNA with germline. This CDR3 has 13 amino acids. The V gene's germline CDR1 is GITISATS and CDR2 ISYDGTV (reference sequence). Losses at the gene ends were 8 bases for V and 1 base for J; bases not matched to a gene: 8. This chain's CDR3 is CALLSGNYYKKLF. Here the CDR3 DNA reads TGTGCCTTGTTGAGCGGTAATTATTATAAGAAACTCTTT.

A note on this clone: This may be a read error: a much more frequent sequence differs by one nucleotide. The chain recombines TRGV3 with TRGJ1 or TRGJ2. Since TCRdb gives no J gene, matching the DNA to germline was used here to assign it. V shed 6 bases, J shed 0 bases, and the junction held 2 bases outside the gene matches. This CDR3 comprises 12 residues. In germline, CDR1 is VTNTFY, CDR2 YDVSTARD (reference sequence). The CDR3 nucleotides read TGTGCCACCTGGCAGAATTATTATAAGAAACTCTTT. This encodes CATWQNYYKKLF.

On this clone itself: In the same sample, other DNA sequences code for this CDR3. The chain recombines TRGV3 with TRGJ1 or TRGJ2. The J gene was not available in TCRdb and was assigned here by matching the DNA to germline segments. Germline loops: CDR1 VTNTFY, CDR2 YDVSTARD (reference sequence). V gave up 0 bases and J gave up 4 bases; unmatched junction bases: 6. The CDR3 consists of 14 residues. CDR3 sequence (DNA): TGTGCCACCTGGGACAGGCTTGGGTATTATAAGAAACTCTTT. It translates to CATWDRLGYYKKLF.

This clone was observed a few times. This sequence joins TRGV9 and TRGJ1 or TRGJ2. The CDR3 is made up of 11 amino acids. Germline lookup yields CDR1 GITISATS and CDR2 ISYDGTV (reference sequence). J was trimmed by 11 bases and V by 7 bases; bases with no gene match: 11. The DNA of the CDR3 is TGTGCCTTGTGTGGTGGACACGAGAAACTCTTT. Its protein product is CALCGGHEKLF.

The chain uses TRGV4 and TRGJ1 or TRGJ2. The J gene was not available in TCRdb and was assigned here by matching the DNA to germline segments. This CDR3 is built from 14 residues. Trimming at V came to 0 bases and at J to 2 bases, leaving 4 bases not matched to a gene. Germline V gene data show CDR1 as EGSTGY and CDR2 as YDSYTSSV. CDR3 in DNA: TGTGCCACCTGGGATGGGCTAGATTATTATAAGAAACTCTTT. The encoded protein is CATWDGLDYYKKLF.

J is TRGJ1 or TRGJ2 and V is TRGV2. Here the J gene was assigned by germline matching of the DNA, as TCRdb has none. The CDR3 is made up of 11 amino acids. The germline CDR1 and CDR2 sequences are EGSNGY and YDSYNSKV. Trimming cost V 3 bases and J 8 bases; bases outside gene matches: 4. CDR3 residues: CATWDHNKKLF. For the CDR3, the DNA is TGTGCCACCTGGGACCATAATAAGAAACTCTTT.

V and J are TRGV9 and TRGJ1 or TRGJ2. The trim removed 0 bases at V and 10 bases at J, leaving 12 bases unmatched. This CDR3 is 14 amino acids long. CDR1 and CDR2 (germline): GITISATS, ISYDGTV (reference sequence). Here the CDR3 reads CALWEVGPNEKKLF. CDR3 in DNA: TGTGCCTTGTGGGAGGTGGGACCTAATGAAAAGAAACTCTTT.